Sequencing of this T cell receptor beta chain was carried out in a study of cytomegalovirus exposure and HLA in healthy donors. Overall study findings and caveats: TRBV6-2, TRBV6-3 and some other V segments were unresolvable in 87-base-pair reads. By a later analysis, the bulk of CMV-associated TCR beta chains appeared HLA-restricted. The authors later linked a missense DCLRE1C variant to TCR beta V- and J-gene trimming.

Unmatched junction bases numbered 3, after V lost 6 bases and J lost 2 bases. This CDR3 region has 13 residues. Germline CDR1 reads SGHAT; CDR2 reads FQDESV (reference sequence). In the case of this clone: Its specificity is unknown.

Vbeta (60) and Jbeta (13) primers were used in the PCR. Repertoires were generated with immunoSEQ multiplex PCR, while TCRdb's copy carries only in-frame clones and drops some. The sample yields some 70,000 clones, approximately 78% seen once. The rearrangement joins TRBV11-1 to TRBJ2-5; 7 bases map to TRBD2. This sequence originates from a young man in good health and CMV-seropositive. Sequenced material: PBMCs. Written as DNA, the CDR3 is TGTGCCAGCAGGGCGGGGGTGCAAGAGACCCAGTACTTC. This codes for CASRAGVQETQYF.